The 20 T cell receptor beta chains in this list originate from one sample, sequenced in a study of blood T cell repertoires in COVID-19. Clones were sequenced by immunoSEQ multiplex PCR, and TCRdb holds only the in-frame ones, with some missing. The sample lists roughly 180,000 clones; around 85% were seen once. Sample: PBMCs or T cells enriched from blood (not recorded which). These receptors were obtained from a man aged 40-49 years who had recovered from COVID-19.

This clone was recorded many times. The CDR3 DNA is TGTGCCAGCAGCTCTCGGGGGGCGGGGAGCGCTGAAGCTTTCTTT. Amino acids: CASSSRGAGSAEAFF. This chain links TRBV7-9 with TRBJ1-1; TRBD1 is a possible D gene (6 bases). There are 15 residues in the CDR3. Germline V CDR1 and CDR2: SEHNR, FQNEAQ (reference sequence). V lost 4 bases and J 6 bases, leaving 18 bases between the germline ends. Full variable domain (rest looked up from reference TRBV7-9 and TRBJ1-1): DTGVSQNPRHKITKRGQNVTFRCDPISEHNRLYWYRQTLGQGPEFLTYFQNEAQLEKSRLLSDRFSAERPKGSFSTLEIQRTEQGDSAMYLCASSSRGAGSAEAFFGQGTRLTVV.

This sequence joins TRBV6-5 and TRBJ1-1; TRBD1 matches at 7 bases. CDR1 MNHEY and CDR2 SVGAGI come from the germline V gene. V trimming: 4 bases; J trimming: 0 bases; junction bases outside the gene matches: 2. This CDR3 is built from 14 residues. Written as DNA, the CDR3 is TGTGCCAGCAGTTTACAGGGGTTGAACACTGAAGCTTTCTTT. This encodes CASSLQGLNTEAFF.

The chain combines TRBV9 with TRBJ1-1; D gene unclear. The CDR3 is 15 residues long. Germline V gives CDR1 SGDLS, CDR2 YYNGEE. V shed 0 bases and J shed 0 bases, with 9 bases lying between them. CDR3 sequence reads: CASSVVNFMNTEAFF. The CDR3 bases are TGTGCCAGCAGCGTAGTTAACTTCATGAACACTGAAGCTTTCTTT.

The rearrangement uses TRBV24-1 and TRBJ1-5; no definite D call. CDR1 is KGHDR and CDR2 is SFDVKD in the germline V gene. The V and J ends lost 9 bases and 4 bases respectively, with 12 bases between them. This CDR3 region has 13 residues. The CDR3 loop is CATQGLKNQPQHF. CDR3 sequence (DNA): TGTGCCACCCAAGGACTGAAAAATCAGCCCCAGCATTTT.

The gene calls are TRBV2 and TRBJ2-5; 11 bases agree with TRBD1. The CDR3 runs 13 residues. V shed 11 bases and J 4 bases; nucleotides not matched to a gene: 6. In germline, CDR1 is SNHLY, CDR2 FYNNEI. The CDR3 bases are TGTGCCGGGACCGGGACAGGGGGAGAGACCCAGTACTTC. The encoded protein is CAGTGTGGETQYF.

This chain links TRBV27 with TRBJ2-2, with 7 positions matching TRBD2. After removal of 1 base from V and 2 bases from J, the junction contained 7 bases not matched to a gene. Looked up from germline, CDR1 is MNHEY and CDR2 is SMNVEV (reference sequence). The CDR3 is 17 residues long. The CDR3 DNA sequence: TGTGCCAGCAGTTTATTCTTTCCGGGGGGAAACACCGGGGAGCTGTTTTTT. Translating it yields CASSLFFPGGNTGELFF.

The rearrangement links TRBV2 to TRBJ1-1, with 8 bases lining up with TRBD1. The CDR3 is 14 amino acids. The V and J ends lost 7 bases and 4 bases, in that order; junction bases with no gene match: 8. Germline CDR1 and CDR2: SNHLY and FYNNEI. The DNA of the CDR3 is TGTGCCAGCAAAACGGCAGGGGGCGGCACTGAAGCTTTCTTT. This gives the protein CASKTAGGGTEAFF.

The chain combines TRBV5-5 with TRBJ1-6, with 7 nucleotides matching TRBD1. CDR1 SGHKS and CDR2 YYEKEE come from the germline V gene (reference sequence). The CDR3 is 15 residues long. The trim removed 3 bases at V and 7 bases at J, leaving 7 bases unmatched. For the CDR3, the DNA is TGTGCCAGCAGCTCCTCCAGACAGGGAAATTCACCCCTCCACTTT. As protein: CASSSSRQGNSPLHF. Combining the CDR3 with reference TRBV5-5 and TRBJ1-6 gives the whole variable domain DAGVTQSPTHLIKTRGQQVTLRCSPISGHKSVSWYQQVLGQGPQFIFQYYEKEERGRGNFPDRFSARQFPNYSSELNVNALLLGDSALYLCASSSSRQGNSPLHFGNGTRLTVT.

This chain links TRBV4-1 with TRBJ1-1, with D hard to call. Germline assignment: CDR1 MGHRA and CDR2 YSYEKL. This CDR3 comprises 14 residues. Trimming removed 7 bases at V and 3 bases at J, with 15 bases between. CDR3 in DNA: TGCGCCAGCACGAGGTCGGGGTATGACACTGAAGCTTTCTTT. Translated, it gives CASTRSGYDTEAFF.

The chain carries TRBV5-8 and TRBJ2-3; D not resolved. This CDR3 is 13 amino acids long. Germline V gives CDR1 SGHTS, CDR2 YDEGEE. The V and J ends lost 4 bases and 5 bases respectively, with 11 bases between them. DNA of the CDR3: TGTGCCAGCAGCCACCTGAGAGGAGATACGCAGTATTTT. Translated, it gives CASSHLRGDTQYF.

In nucleotides, the CDR3 is TGTGCCAGCCAAGGAAGGGGGACTAGTCGCACAGATACGCAGTATTTT. It is translated as CASQGRGTSRTDTQYF. The chain joins TRBV27 to TRBJ2-3, with 8 positions matching TRBD2. Per the germline V gene, CDR1 is MNHEY and CDR2 is SMNVEV (reference sequence). V lost 8 bases, J lost 1 base, and 11 bases stayed unmatched. This CDR3 region has 16 residues.

This clone was seen a few times. This chain uses TRBV5-6 with TRBJ1-2; 12 positions match TRBD1. Germline CDR1 and CDR2: SGHDT and YYEEEE. V lost 3 bases, J lost 6 bases, and 0 bases stayed unmatched. CDR3 size: 13 residues. The CDR3 loop reads CASSWDRGHGYTF. The DNA of the CDR3 is TGTGCCAGCAGCTGGGACAGGGGGCATGGCTACACCTTC.

The chain carries TRBV6-5 and TRBJ2-7; D call uncertain. V was trimmed by 0 bases and J by 5 bases, leaving 14 bases between them. This CDR3 is built from 15 residues. The germline V gene has CDR1 MNHEY and CDR2 SVGAGI. The CDR3 nucleotides read TGTGCCAGCAGTTACTCGATTGGTAGTCCCCACGAGCAGTACTTC. Its protein is CASSYSIGSPHEQYF.

The chain employs TRBV19 and TRBJ1-2; TRBD1 matches 8 bases. The V segment lost 3 bases and the J segment 4 bases; nucleotides outside the gene matches: 4. This CDR3 comprises 14 residues. CDR1 LNHDA and CDR2 SQIVND come from the germline V gene (reference sequence). CDR3 residues: CASSIRDRSYGYTF. The CDR3 DNA reads as TGTGCCAGTAGTATCCGGGACAGGTCCTATGGCTACACCTTC.

The sample holds a few counts of this clone. J is TRBJ1-4 and V is TRBV5-4, with a weak D call TRBD1 (5 bases). The CDR3 consists of 15 residues. V lost 0 bases and J lost 6, with 12 bases in between. CDR1 and CDR2 from the germline V gene are SGHNT and YYREEE (reference sequence). This CDR3 reads CASSLAGTQHEKLFF. CDR3 DNA: TGTGCCAGCAGCTTGGCGGGGACTCAACATGAAAAACTGTTTTTT.

The rearrangement uses TRBV30 and TRBJ1-5; D is uncertain. The CDR3 runs to 13 residues. Germline CDR1 reads GTSNPN; CDR2 reads SVGIG (reference sequence). V lost 1 base, J lost 6 bases, and 10 bases lay in between. The CDR3 reads CAWSAMGGQPQHF. CDR3 DNA: TGTGCCTGGAGTGCTATGGGAGGTCAGCCCCAGCATTTT.

V gene TRBV25-1 combines with J gene TRBJ1-5; TRBD1 might be the D (5 bases). Germline V gene data show CDR1 as MGHDK and CDR2 as SYGVNS. The CDR3 totals 13 residues. Trimming pared 3 bases from V and 7 bases from J, leaving 10 bases between. The CDR3 DNA sequence: TGTGCCAGCAGTGAGCAGGGTCAACAGCCCCAGCATTTT. It is translated as CASSEQGQQPQHF.

The chain recombines TRBV5-1 with TRBJ1-6; tentatively, D is TRBD1 (6 bases). The CDR3 is 15 residues long. V lost 1 base and J 10 bases, leaving 15 bases between the germline ends. Germline V gene data show CDR1 as SGHRS and CDR2 as YFSETQ. The CDR3 nucleotides are TGCGCCAGCAGCTTGCTAGGGCAGGGACAATCACCCCTCCACTTT. Protein: CASSLLGQGQSPLHF. The full variable domain, completed using reference TRBV5-1 and TRBJ1-6, is KAGVTQTPRYLIKTRGQQVTLSCSPISGHRSVSWYQQTPGQGLQFLFEYFSETQRNKGNFPGRFSGRQFSNSRSEMNVSTLELGDSALYLCASSLLGQGQSPLHFGNGTRLTVT.

The chain couples TRBV19 to TRBJ1-3; 7 bases are shared with TRBD1. V gave up 5 bases and J gave up 4 bases; unmatched junction bases: 11. CDR3 length: 16 amino acids. The V gene's germline CDR1 is LNHDA and CDR2 SQIVND (reference sequence). CDR3 region: CASSPIDRVGGNTIYF. DNA of the CDR3: TGTGCCAGTAGTCCCATCGACAGGGTGGGAGGAAACACCATATATTTT.

This rearrangement joins TRBV5-5 to TRBJ1-2; D call uncertain. This CDR3 has 13 amino acids. CDR1 and CDR2 from the germline V gene are SGHKS and YYEKEE (reference sequence). The V end lost 0 bases, the J end lost 3 bases, and 6 bases lay between the germline ends. CDR3 protein: CASSLAGHYGYTF. CDR3 coding DNA: TGTGCCAGCAGCTTGGCGGGTCACTATGGCTACACCTTC. The full variable domain, completed using reference TRBV5-5 and TRBJ1-2, is DAGVTQSPTHLIKTRGQQVTLRCSPISGHKSVSWYQQVLGQGPQFIFQYYEKEERGRGNFPDRFSARQFPNYSSELNVNALLLGDSALYLCASSLAGHYGYTFGSGTRLTVV.